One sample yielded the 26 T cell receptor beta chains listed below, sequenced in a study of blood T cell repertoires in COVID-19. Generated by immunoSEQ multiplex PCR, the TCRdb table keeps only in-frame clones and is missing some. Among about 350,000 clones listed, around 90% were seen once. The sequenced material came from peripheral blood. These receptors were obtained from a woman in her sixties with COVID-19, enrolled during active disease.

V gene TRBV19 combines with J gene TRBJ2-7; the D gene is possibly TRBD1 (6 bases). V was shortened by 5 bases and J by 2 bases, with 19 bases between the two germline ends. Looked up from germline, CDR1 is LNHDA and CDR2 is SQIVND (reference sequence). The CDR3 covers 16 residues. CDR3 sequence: CASSRALTGLAYEQYF. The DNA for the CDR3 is TGTGCCAGTAGTCGCGCCCTAACAGGGTTGGCCTACGAGCAGTACTTC.

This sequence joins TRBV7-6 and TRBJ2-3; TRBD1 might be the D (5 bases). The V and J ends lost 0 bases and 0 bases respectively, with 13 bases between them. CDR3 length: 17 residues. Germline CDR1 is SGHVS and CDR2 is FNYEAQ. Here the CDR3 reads CASSLAPGAGSTDTQYF. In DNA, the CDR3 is TGTGCCAGCAGCTTAGCGCCGGGCGCAGGGAGCACAGATACGCAGTATTTT.

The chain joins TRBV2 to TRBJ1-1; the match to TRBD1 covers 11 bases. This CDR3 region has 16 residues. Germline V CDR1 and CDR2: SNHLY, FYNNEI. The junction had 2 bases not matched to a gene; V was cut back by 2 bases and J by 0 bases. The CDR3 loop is CASSERDRGVNTEAFF. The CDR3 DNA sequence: TGTGCCAGCAGTGAAAGGGACAGGGGGGTGAACACTGAAGCTTTCTTT.

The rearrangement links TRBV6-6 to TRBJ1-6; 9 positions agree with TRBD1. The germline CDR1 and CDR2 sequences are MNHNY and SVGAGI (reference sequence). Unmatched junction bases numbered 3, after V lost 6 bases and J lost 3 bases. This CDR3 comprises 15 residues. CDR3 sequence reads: CASRGDRVYNSPLHF. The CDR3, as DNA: TGTGCCAGCAGGGGGGACAGGGTCTATAATTCACCCCTCCACTTT.

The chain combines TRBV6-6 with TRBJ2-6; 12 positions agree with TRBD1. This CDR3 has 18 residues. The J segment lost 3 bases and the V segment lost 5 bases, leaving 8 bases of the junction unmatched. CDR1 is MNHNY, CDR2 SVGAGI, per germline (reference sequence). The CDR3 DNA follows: TGTGCCAGCAGTCCCTTGGGACAGGGGGCTAGTGGGGCCAACGTCCTGACTTTC. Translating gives CASSPLGQGASGANVLTF.

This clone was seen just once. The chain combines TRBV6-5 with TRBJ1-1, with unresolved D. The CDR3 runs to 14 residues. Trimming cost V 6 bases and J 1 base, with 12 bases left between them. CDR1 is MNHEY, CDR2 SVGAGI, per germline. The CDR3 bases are TGTGCCAGCAGGGCGGGCCTTACGAACACTGAAGCTTTCTTT. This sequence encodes CASRAGLTNTEAFF.

CDR3 sequence (DNA): TGTGCCAGTAGACTAGGACAGGGAGGACAGCCCCAGCATTTT. Its translation is CASRLGQGGQPQHF. The chain has TRBV19 and TRBJ1-5; 8 positions agree with TRBD1. This CDR3 is built from 14 residues. Trimming cost V 6 bases and J 7 bases; bases outside gene matches: 8. The germline V gene has CDR1 LNHDA and CDR2 SQIVND (reference sequence).

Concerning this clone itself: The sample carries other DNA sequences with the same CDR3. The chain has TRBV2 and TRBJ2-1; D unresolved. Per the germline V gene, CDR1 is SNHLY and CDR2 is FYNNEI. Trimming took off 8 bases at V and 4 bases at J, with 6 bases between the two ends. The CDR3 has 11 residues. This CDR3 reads CASSYYNEQFF. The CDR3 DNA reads TGTGCCAGCTCCTATTACAATGAGCAGTTCTTC.

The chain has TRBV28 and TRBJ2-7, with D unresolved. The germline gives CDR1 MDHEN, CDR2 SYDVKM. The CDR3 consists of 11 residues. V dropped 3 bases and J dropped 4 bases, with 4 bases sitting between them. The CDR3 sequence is CASSLYYEQYF. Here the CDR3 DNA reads TGTGCCAGCAGTTTGTATTACGAGCAGTACTTC.

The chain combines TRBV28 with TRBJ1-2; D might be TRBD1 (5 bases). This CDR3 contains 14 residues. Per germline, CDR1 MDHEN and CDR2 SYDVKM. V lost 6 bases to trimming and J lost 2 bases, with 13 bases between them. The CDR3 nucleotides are TGTGCCAGCAGGCTTACAGGAGCAAACTATGGCTACACCTTC. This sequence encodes CASRLTGANYGYTF.

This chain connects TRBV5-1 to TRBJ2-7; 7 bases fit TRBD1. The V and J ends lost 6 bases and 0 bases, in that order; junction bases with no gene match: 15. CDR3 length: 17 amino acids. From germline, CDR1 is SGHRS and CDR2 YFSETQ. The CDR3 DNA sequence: TGCGCCAGCACCCCTCGTCCTGTACAGGGGAGCTCCTACGAGCAGTACTTC. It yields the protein CASTPRPVQGSSYEQYF.

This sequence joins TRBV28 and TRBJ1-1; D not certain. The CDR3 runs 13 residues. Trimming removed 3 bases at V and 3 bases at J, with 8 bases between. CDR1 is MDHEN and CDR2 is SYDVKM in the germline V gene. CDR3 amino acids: CASSFFPDTEAFF. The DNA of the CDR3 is TGTGCCAGCAGTTTCTTCCCGGACACTGAAGCTTTCTTT.

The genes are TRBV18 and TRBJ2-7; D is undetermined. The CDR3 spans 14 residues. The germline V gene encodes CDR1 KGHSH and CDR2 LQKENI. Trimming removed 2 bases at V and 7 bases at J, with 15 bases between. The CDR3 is CASSPVRSTGEQYF. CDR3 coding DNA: TGTGCCAGCTCACCAGTAAGGAGTACGGGTGAGCAGTACTTC.

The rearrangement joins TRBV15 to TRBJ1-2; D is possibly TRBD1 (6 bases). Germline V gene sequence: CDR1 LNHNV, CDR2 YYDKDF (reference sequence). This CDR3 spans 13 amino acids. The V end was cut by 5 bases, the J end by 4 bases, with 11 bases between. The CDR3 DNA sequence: TGTGCCACCAGCCGGGGGGCAGGCTATGGCTACACCTTC. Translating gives CATSRGAGYGYTF.

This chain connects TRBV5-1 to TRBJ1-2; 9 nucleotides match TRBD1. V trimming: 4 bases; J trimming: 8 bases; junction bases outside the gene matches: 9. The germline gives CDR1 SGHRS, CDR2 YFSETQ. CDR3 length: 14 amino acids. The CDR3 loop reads CASSQYGTGRGYTF. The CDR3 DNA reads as TGCGCCAGCAGCCAATATGGGACAGGGCGAGGCTACACCTTC.

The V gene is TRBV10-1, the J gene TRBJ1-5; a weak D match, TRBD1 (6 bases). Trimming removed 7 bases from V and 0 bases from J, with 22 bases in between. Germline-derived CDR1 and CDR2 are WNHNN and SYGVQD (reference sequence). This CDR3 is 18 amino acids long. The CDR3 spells CASIPSGGRGNSNQPQHF. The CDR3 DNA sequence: TGCGCCAGCATCCCGTCCGGGGGGCGAGGGAATAGCAATCAGCCCCAGCATTTT.

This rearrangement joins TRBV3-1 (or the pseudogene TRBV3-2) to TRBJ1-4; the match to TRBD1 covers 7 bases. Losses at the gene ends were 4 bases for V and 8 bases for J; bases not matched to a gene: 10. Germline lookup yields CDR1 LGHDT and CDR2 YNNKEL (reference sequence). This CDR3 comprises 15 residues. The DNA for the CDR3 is TGTGCCAGCAGCCCGGGGGTAGGGGGCGCGGAAAAACTGTTTTTT. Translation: CASSPGVGGAEKLFF.

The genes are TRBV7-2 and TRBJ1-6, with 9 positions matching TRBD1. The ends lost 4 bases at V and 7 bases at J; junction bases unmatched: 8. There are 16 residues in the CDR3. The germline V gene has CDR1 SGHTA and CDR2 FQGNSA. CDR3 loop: CASSSRGQGGNSPLHF. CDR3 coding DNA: TGTGCCAGCAGCTCGCGGGGACAGGGAGGAAATTCACCCCTCCACTTT.

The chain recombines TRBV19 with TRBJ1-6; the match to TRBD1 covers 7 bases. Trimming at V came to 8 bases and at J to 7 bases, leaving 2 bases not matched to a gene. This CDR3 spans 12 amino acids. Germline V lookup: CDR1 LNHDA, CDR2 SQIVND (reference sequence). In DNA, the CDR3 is TGTGCCAGTTGGGACAGAAATTCACCCCTCCACTTT. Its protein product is CASWDRNSPLHF.

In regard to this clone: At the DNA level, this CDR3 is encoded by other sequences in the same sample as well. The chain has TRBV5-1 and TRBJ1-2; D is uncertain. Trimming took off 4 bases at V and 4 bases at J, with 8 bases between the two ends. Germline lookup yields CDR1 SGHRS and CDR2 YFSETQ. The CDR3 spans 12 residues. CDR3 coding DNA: TGCGCCAGCAGCCTGGACTCCTATGGCTACACCTTC. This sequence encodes CASSLDSYGYTF.

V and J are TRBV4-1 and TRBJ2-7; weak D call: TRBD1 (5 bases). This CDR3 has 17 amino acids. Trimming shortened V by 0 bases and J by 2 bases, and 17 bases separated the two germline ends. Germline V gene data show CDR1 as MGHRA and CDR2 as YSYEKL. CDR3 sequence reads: CASSQDLSRAPTYEQYF. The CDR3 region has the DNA TGCGCCAGCAGCCAAGATCTCTCCAGGGCCCCCACCTACGAGCAGTACTTC.

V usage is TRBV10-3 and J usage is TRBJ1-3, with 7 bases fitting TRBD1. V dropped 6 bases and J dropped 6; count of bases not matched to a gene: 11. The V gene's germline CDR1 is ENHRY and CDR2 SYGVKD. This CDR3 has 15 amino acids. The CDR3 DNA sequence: TGTGCCATCAGCGAGGCCGCAGGGGGTCAAAACACCATATATTTT. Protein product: CAISEAAGGQNTIYF.

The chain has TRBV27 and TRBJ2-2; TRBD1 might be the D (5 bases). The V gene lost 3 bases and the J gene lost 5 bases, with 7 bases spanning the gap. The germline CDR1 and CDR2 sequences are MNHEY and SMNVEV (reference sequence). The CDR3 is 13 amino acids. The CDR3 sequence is CASSLAGTGELFF. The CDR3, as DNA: TGTGCCAGCAGTTTGGCAGGGACCGGGGAGCTGTTTTTT.

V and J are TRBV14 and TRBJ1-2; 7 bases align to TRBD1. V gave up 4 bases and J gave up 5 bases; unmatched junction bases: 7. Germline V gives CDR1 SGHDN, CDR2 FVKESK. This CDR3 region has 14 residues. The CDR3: CASSPTGDGYGYTF. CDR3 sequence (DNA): TGTGCCAGCAGCCCTACAGGGGATGGGTATGGCTACACCTTC.

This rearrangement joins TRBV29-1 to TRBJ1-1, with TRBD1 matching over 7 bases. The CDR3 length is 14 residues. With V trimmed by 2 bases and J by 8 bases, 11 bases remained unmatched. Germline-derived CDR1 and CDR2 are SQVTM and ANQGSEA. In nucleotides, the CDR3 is TGCAGCGTTGAAACCCGGACAGGTCCGAAGGAAGCTTTCTTT. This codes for CSVETRTGPKEAFF.

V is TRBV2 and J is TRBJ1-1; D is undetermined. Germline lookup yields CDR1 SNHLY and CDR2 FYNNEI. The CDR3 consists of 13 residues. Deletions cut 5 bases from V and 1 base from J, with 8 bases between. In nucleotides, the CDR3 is TGTGCCAGCAGTAAGACATGGAACACTGAAGCTTTCTTT. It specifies CASSKTWNTEAFF.